This note documents a single T cell receptor (beta chain) sequence. Its antigen is undetermined. These data are taken from a study of vaccination and CD4 T cells after COVID-19. Study as a whole: Convalescent donors: six male, four female; seven Caucasian, two Asian, one multiracial, two Hispanic. Collection of post-COVID samples occurred a median approximately 100 days after diagnosis, spanning a range of 35 to 161. Spike peptides, overlapping and drawn from SARS-CoV-2, HCoV-NL63, HCoV-OC43 and HCoV-229E, were used to stimulate cells.

Germline values: CDR1 SGHVS, CDR2 FQNEAQ. This CDR3 spans 16 amino acids. V trimming: 5 bases; J trimming: 5 bases; junction bases outside the gene matches: 8. With the Oncomine TCR Beta short-read assay, DNA from cultured CD4+ T cells was sequenced. Genomic DNA extraction was carried out from cultured CD4+ T cells. TCRdb reprocessed the PCR reads via MiXCR and lists one record per CDR3 protein. The data hold 9,100 or so distinct CDR3 sequences, with about half observed a single time. Treatment in this sample: roughly 11-day PBMC culture with coronavirus spike peptide pools or control peptides (ViraFEST assay). Ahead of the COVID-19 pandemic (2011-2018), the CD4+ T cells of the unexposed donor were collected.

The receptor comes from a human donor in good health. Material for sequencing was CD4+ T cells from blood, cultured in vitro. The chain links TRBV7-8 to TRBJ2-3, with TRBD2 matching over 12 bases. The CDR3: CASSLRLAGDEDTQYF. The CDR3 nucleotides are TGTGCCAGCAGCCTAAGACTAGCGGGAGATGAAGATACGCAGTATTTT.